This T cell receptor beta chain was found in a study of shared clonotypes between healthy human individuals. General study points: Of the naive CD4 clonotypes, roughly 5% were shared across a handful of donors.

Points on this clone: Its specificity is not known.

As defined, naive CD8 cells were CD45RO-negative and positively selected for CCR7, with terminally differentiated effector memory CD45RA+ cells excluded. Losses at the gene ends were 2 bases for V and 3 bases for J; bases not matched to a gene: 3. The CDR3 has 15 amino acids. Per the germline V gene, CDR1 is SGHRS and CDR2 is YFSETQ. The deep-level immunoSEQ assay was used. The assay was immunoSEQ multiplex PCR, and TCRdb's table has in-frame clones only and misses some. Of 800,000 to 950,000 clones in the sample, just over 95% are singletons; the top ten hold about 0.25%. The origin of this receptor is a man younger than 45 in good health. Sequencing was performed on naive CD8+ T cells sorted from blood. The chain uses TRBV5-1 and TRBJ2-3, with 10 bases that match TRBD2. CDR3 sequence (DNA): TGCGCCAGCAGCTTAAGCGGGAGGGGAACAGATACGCAGTATTTT. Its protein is CASSLSGRGTDTQYF. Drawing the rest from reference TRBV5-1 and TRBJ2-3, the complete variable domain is KAGVTQTPRYLIKTRGQQVTLSCSPISGHRSVSWYQQTPGQGLQFLFEYFSETQRNKGNFPGRFSGRQFSNSRSEMNVSTLELGDSALYLCASSLSGRGTDTQYFGPGTRLTVL.